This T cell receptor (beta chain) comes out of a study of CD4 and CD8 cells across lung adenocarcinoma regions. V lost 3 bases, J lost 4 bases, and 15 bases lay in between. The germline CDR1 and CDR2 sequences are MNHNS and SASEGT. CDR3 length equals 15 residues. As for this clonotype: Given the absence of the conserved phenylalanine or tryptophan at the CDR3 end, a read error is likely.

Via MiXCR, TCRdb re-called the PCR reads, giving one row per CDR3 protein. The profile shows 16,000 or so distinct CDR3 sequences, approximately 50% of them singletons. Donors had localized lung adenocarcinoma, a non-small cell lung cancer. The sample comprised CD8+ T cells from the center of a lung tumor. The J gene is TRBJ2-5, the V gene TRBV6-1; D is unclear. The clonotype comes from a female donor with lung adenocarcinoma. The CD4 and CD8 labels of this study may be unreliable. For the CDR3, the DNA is TGTGCCAGCAGTGAGCACGGATTCCCGCCAGAGACCCAGTACTCC. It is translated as CASSEHGFPPETQYS.